These 10 T cell receptor beta chains share one sample of origin, sequenced in a study of control samples from healthy donors and cancer patients. Some clones are missing from TCRdb's copy, which holds only in-frame ones; the method was immunoSEQ multiplex PCR. The sample consists of fewer than 200,000 clones, roughly 90% of them appearing once. The sample comprised blood. The source is a man aged 30 to 39 in good health.

The chain employs TRBV19 and TRBJ2-2; TRBD2 aligns across 7 bases. Germline values: CDR1 LNHDA, CDR2 SQIVND (reference sequence). The CDR3 covers 14 residues. With V trimmed by 10 bases and J by 0 bases, 5 bases remained unmatched. The CDR3 sequence is CATSSGANTGELFF. The CDR3 DNA follows: TGTGCCACCTCAAGCGGGGCGAACACCGGGGAGCTGTTTTTT.

The rearrangement joins TRBV18 to TRBJ1-5; D is undetermined. CDR3 length equals 14 residues. Trimming removed 3 bases at V and 5 bases at J, with 11 bases between. Germline CDR1 and CDR2: KGHSH and LQKENI. This CDR3 is CASSPQSDYQPQHF. The CDR3 nucleotides read TGTGCCAGCTCACCGCAGTCAGACTATCAGCCCCAGCATTTT.

The rearrangement links TRBV18 to TRBJ1-5; D is unclear. The CDR3 covers 15 residues. The V end lost 2 bases, the J end lost 2 bases, and 10 bases lay between the germline ends. The germline V gene has CDR1 KGHSH and CDR2 LQKENI. The chain's CDR3 is CASSPTSRRNQPQHF. In DNA form, the CDR3 reads TGTGCCAGCTCACCAACCTCGCGACGCAATCAGCCCCAGCATTTT.

The V and J genes are TRBV18 and TRBJ2-7; tentatively, D is TRBD2 (5 bases). CDR1 KGHSH and CDR2 LQKENI come from the germline V gene. The CDR3 runs 13 residues. V was shortened by 3 bases and J by 3 bases, with 9 bases between the two germline ends. The chain's CDR3 is CASSPGDLYEQYF. CDR3 in DNA: TGTGCCAGCTCACCGGGAGACCTCTACGAGCAGTACTTC. Complete variable domain (other parts from reference TRBV18 and TRBJ2-7): NAGVMQNPRHLVRRRGQEARLRCSPMKGHSHVYWYRQLPEEGLKFMVYLQKENIIDESGMPKERFSAEFPKEGPSILRIQQVVRGDSAAYFCASSPGDLYEQYFGPGTRLTVT.

V and J are TRBV6-4 and TRBJ1-6, with a tentative D call TRBD1 (5 bases). This CDR3 contains 13 residues. Germline CDR1 is MRHNA and CDR2 is SNTAGT. Trimming cost V 8 bases and J 7 bases, with 12 bases left between them. This chain's CDR3 is CASRGSQNSPLHF. The CDR3 DNA sequence: TGTGCCAGCCGGGGCAGTCAAAATTCACCCCTCCACTTT.

The sample holds one count of this clone. The chain couples TRBV28 to TRBJ1-1; D remains unclear. Germline loops: CDR1 MDHEN, CDR2 SYDVKM. V shed 2 bases and J shed 5 bases, with 15 bases lying between them. The CDR3 is 15 amino acids. In DNA form, the CDR3 reads TGTGCCAGCAGTTTAGGGAGGGTGGGCGCAACTGAAGCTTTCTTT. Protein sequence: CASSLGRVGATEAFF.

This clone was recorded only once. The chain has TRBV7-3 and TRBJ1-1; 7 bases fit TRBD1. The CDR3 is made up of 14 amino acids. Germline V gene sequence: CDR1 SGHTA, CDR2 FQGTGA. J gave up 5 bases and V 5 bases, and 8 bases lay outside the gene matches. This CDR3 reads CASSRQGGGTEAFF. CDR3 DNA sequence: TGTGCCAGCAGCCGACAGGGAGGGGGGACTGAAGCTTTCTTT.

The gene calls are TRBV27 and TRBJ2-3; 13 bases fit TRBD2. CDR1 is MNHEY, CDR2 SMNVEV, per germline (reference sequence). V shed 4 bases, J shed 4 bases, and the junction held 5 bases outside the gene matches. The CDR3 length is 16 residues. The CDR3, as DNA: TGTGCCAGCAGTTCAAGACTAGCGGGAGGCGCAGATACGCAGTATTTT. It codes for CASSSRLAGGADTQYF.

Points on this clone: Within the sample, other DNA sequences also encode this same CDR3. This sequence joins TRBV15 and TRBJ1-2; D remains ambiguous. Germline V gives CDR1 LNHNV, CDR2 YYDKDF (reference sequence). Trimming cost V 0 bases and J 4 bases, with 3 bases left between them. CDR3 size: 12 residues. This chain's CDR3 is CATSRDSYGYTF. The CDR3 coding sequence is TGTGCCACCAGCAGAGACAGCTATGGCTACACCTTC. Supplemented by reference TRBV15 and TRBJ1-2, the full variable domain reads DAMVIQNPRYQVTQFGKPVTLSCSQTLNHNVMYWYQQKSSQAPKLLFHYYDKDFNNEADTPDNFQSRRPNTSFCFLDIRSPGLGDTAMYLCATSRDSYGYTFGSGTRLTVV.

The chain recombines TRBV29-1 with TRBJ2-3, with a tentative D call TRBD2 (6 bases). In germline, CDR1 is SQVTM, CDR2 ANQGSEA. The V and J ends lost 6 bases and 0 bases respectively, with 16 bases between them. The CDR3 runs 15 residues. As DNA, the CDR3 is TGCAGCGTCCCCAGGAGGGCGGGGAGCACAGATACGCAGTATTTT. This gives the protein CSVPRRAGSTDTQYF.